A single sample gave rise to the 6 T cell receptor beta chains below, sequenced in a study of blood T cell repertoires in COVID-19. Using immunoSEQ multiplex PCR, the repertoire was profiled, and TCRdb retains in-frame clones only, with some absent. The sample has around 330,000 clones, around nine tenths seen once. Sequencing input: peripheral blood. These receptors were collected from a woman aged 50 to 65 with active or convalescent COVID-19.

The chain uses TRBV27 and TRBJ1-1; D not certain. CDR3 length equals 13 residues. V lost 4 bases and J 2 bases, leaving 8 bases between the germline ends. Germline-derived CDR1 and CDR2 are MNHEY and SMNVEV (reference sequence). The CDR3 loop is CASSYLRNTEAFF. CDR3 in DNA: TGTGCCAGCAGTTATTTGAGAAACACTGAAGCTTTCTTT.

The J gene is TRBJ2-7, the V gene TRBV7-8; 11 bases fit TRBD2. Trimming cost V 5 bases and J 4 bases; bases outside gene matches: 10. The CDR3 runs to 16 residues. The V gene's germline CDR1 is SGHVS and CDR2 FQNEAQ. Written as DNA, the CDR3 is TGTGCCAGCAGCCGGAGACTAGCGGGGACCCCTTACGAGCAGTACTTC. Amino acid sequence: CASSRRLAGTPYEQYF.

The chain links TRBV7-9 to TRBJ2-5; D is perhaps TRBD2 (6 bases). The CDR3 loop spans 19 amino acids. Germline values: CDR1 SEHNR, CDR2 FQNEAQ (reference sequence). The V end was cut by 2 bases, the J end by 1 base, with 23 bases between. The CDR3 here is CASSLRQAGWGEPQETQYF. CDR3 DNA sequence: TGTGCCAGCAGCTTAAGGCAGGCCGGATGGGGGGAGCCCCAAGAGACCCAGTACTTC. Together with reference TRBV7-9 and TRBJ2-5, the CDR3 gives the full variable domain: DTGVSQNPRHKITKRGQNVTFRCDPISEHNRLYWYRQTLGQGPEFLTYFQNEAQLEKSRLLSDRFSAERPKGSFSTLEIQRTEQGDSAMYLCASSLRQAGWGEPQETQYFGPGTRLLVL.

The chain carries TRBV19 and TRBJ1-5, with 12 bases aligning to TRBD1. Germline V gene lookup returns CDR1 LNHDA and CDR2 SQIVND (reference sequence). Trimming at V came to 7 bases and at J to 5 bases, leaving 18 bases not matched to a gene. The CDR3 consists of 19 residues. CDR3: CASTGGTGGSMVRDQPQHF. The CDR3 nucleotides read TGTGCCAGTACCGGTGGGACAGGGGGCTCCATGGTCCGGGATCAGCCCCAGCATTTT.

This clone turned up a few times. The J gene is TRBJ1-1, the V gene TRBV12-3 or TRBV12-4; D call uncertain. There are 12 residues in the CDR3. Trimming removed 3 bases at V and 5 bases at J, with 7 bases between. The CDR3 spells CASSFVSTEAFF. For the CDR3, the DNA is TGTGCCAGCAGTTTCGTATCGACTGAAGCTTTCTTT.

The J gene is TRBJ2-2, the V gene TRBV13; 10 nucleotides match TRBD2. This CDR3 spans 19 amino acids. In germline, CDR1 is PRHDT, CDR2 FYEKMQ (reference sequence). V shed 5 bases and J 4 bases; nucleotides not matched to a gene: 16. The chain's CDR3 is CASSGKREGRLNLTGELFF. For the CDR3, the DNA is TGTGCCAGCAGCGGGAAGCGGGAGGGCCGATTAAACCTCACCGGGGAGCTGTTTTTT.